The clone carrying this TCR beta chain is medium-sized in the sample. The antigen is unknown. The data derive from a study of lung T cells in sarcoidosis with Löfgren's syndrome. General study results and limits: Paired TRAV12-1/TRBV2 TCRs showed CDR3 homology and preferential pairing. Shared TRAV12-1 and TRBV2 CDR3 motifs across Löfgren's syndrome patients reportedly suggested public CD4+ TCRs. Versus controls, Löfgren's syndrome patients reportedly showed TRAV12-1 and TRBV2 as most expanded.

CDR1 is LGHNA, CDR2 YNFKEQ, per germline. The CDR3 has 16 amino acids. V shed 4 bases, J shed 5 bases, and the junction held 2 bases outside the gene matches. TCRdb processed the reads anew with MiXCR; each CDR3 protein has one entry. The sample has 1,100 or so distinct CDR3 sequences; just under 30% are singletons. This chain connects TRBV4-2 to TRBJ2-1; the match to TRBD2 covers 16 bases. The sample consisted of CD4+ T cells from PBMCs. The source is a human donor with sarcoidosis (Löfgren's syndrome or another form), or a control subject (not recorded which). CDR3 amino acids: CASSPGTSGGDNEQFF. CDR3 in DNA: TGTGCCAGCAGCCCTGGGACTAGCGGGGGGGACAATGAGCAGTTCTTC.